This is a list of T cell receptor beta chains from one sample in a study of shared T cell receptors in the human thymus. Sequenced by immunoSEQ multiplex PCR; TCRdb stores in-frame clones only, minus some. This sample has some 640,000 clones, with around 87% found just once. These same data were also listed under a study on human thymus T cells.

Sequenced input: thymocytes. The receptors here all came from a boy younger than two with a congenital heart defect. The CDR3 runs from the conserved cysteine through the conserved F or W. A D gene is named only where the DNA matches it firmly. The size field is filled for only some rows; it gives once, few, many or a size class.

size: NA; J: TRBJ2-7; D: TRBD1; V: TRBV5-6; CDR3: CASSLFDRDEQYF; DNA: TGTGCCAGCAGCCTTTTCGACAGGGACGAGCAGTACTTC
size: once; J: TRBJ1-1; D: NA; V: TRBV21-1; CDR3: CASSKEFGKMNTEAFF; DNA: TGTGCCAGCAGCAAAGAGTTCGGGAAGATGAACACTGAAGCTTTCTTT
size: NA; J: TRBJ2-7; D: TRBD2; V: TRBV9; CDR3: CASSMGIAGELYEQYF; DNA: TGTGCCAGCAGCATGGGGATAGCGGGCGAGCTCTACGAGCAGTACTTC
size: few; J: TRBJ1-2; D: TRBD1; V: TRBV2; CDR3: CASSDPDRRNYGYTF; DNA: TGTGCCAGCAGTGATCCGGACAGGAGAAACTATGGCTACACCTTC
size: once; J: TRBJ1-2; D: NA; V: TRBV7-9; CDR3: CASSFSGVPNYGYTF; DNA: TGTGCCAGCAGCTTTTCAGGGGTCCCTAACTATGGCTACACCTTC
size: NA; J: TRBJ1-1; D: NA; V: TRBV10-3; CDR3: CAISGSADPGTEAFF; DNA: TGTGCCATCAGTGGCTCCGCGGATCCGGGGACTGAAGCTTTCTTT
size: NA; J: TRBJ2-6; D: NA; V: TRBV10-3; CDR3: CAIGQPALSGANVLTF; DNA: TGTGCCATTGGACAGCCTGCCCTCTCTGGGGCCAACGTCCTGACTTTC
size: NA; J: TRBJ2-7; D: TRBD1; V: TRBV4-1; CDR3: CASSHRQGPYEQYF; DNA: TGCGCCAGCAGCCACCGACAGGGTCCCTACGAGCAGTACTTC
size: NA; J: TRBJ1-1; D: NA; V: TRBV25-1; CDR3: CASTWNTEAFF; DNA: TGTGCCAGCACCTGGAACACTGAAGCTTTCTTT
size: NA; J: TRBJ2-3; D: NA; V: TRBV7-9; CDR3: CASSFFTDTQYF; DNA: TGTGCCAGCAGCTTCTTCACAGATACGCAGTATTTT
size: NA; J: TRBJ2-7; D: TRBD1; V: TRBV5-4; CDR3: CASSRRDSYEQYF; DNA: TGTGCCAGCAGCCGCCGGGACAGCTACGAGCAGTACTTC
size: NA; J: TRBJ2-3; D: NA; V: TRBV9; CDR3: CASSPITIERKDTQYF; DNA: TGTGCCAGCAGCCCCATAACTATCGAACGAAAGGATACGCAGTATTTT
size: NA; J: TRBJ2-1; D: TRBD2; V: TRBV5-1; CDR3: CASSLNHKAGPLFVEQFF; DNA: TGCGCCAGCAGCCTAAACCACAAAGCGGGACCCCTTTTTGTTGAGCAGTTCTTC
size: NA; J: TRBJ2-1; D: TRBD2; V: TRBV7-6; CDR3: CASSLAVRTSGSNEQFF; DNA: TGTGCCAGCAGCTTAGCCGTCAGGACTAGCGGGAGTAATGAGCAGTTCTTC
size: NA; J: TRBJ1-4; D: TRBD1; V: TRBV4-1; CDR3: CASSNQGGAEKLFF; DNA: TGCGCCAGCAGCAACCAGGGGGGCGCTGAAAAACTGTTTTTT
size: NA; J: TRBJ2-2; D: TRBD2; V: TRBV19; CDR3: CASSGRGSPNTGELFF; DNA: TGTGCCAGTAGTGGGAGGGGCTCCCCGAACACCGGGGAGCTGTTTTTT
size: NA; J: TRBJ2-3; D: NA; V: TRBV10-3; CDR3: CAIYSPGLSSDRTQYF; DNA: TGTGCCATCTACTCCCCGGGACTTTCTAGCGATCGTACGCAGTATTTT
size: few; J: TRBJ2-7; D: TRBD1; V: TRBV7-6; CDR3: CASSWLPGQETEQYF; DNA: TGTGCCAGCAGCTGGCTACCGGGACAGGAGACCGAGCAGTACTTC
size: NA; J: TRBJ2-5; D: NA; V: TRBV5-6; CDR3: CASSLRVETYQETQYF; DNA: TGTGCCAGCAGCTTACGTGTAGAAACCTACCAAGAGACCCAGTACTTC
size: NA; J: TRBJ2-2; D: TRBD2; V: TRBV11-2; CDR3: CASSSRTSGNNTGELFF; DNA: TGTGCCAGCAGCTCGAGGACTAGCGGGAATAACACCGGGGAGCTGTTTTTT
size: NA; J: TRBJ2-5; D: NA; V: TRBV7-9; CDR3: CAAGPRETQYF; DNA: TGTGCCGCGGGACCTCGTGAGACCCAGTACTTC
size: NA; J: TRBJ2-1; D: TRBD2; V: TRBV6-6; CDR3: CASSYSGRPYNEQFF; DNA: TGTGCCAGCAGTTATAGCGGGAGACCGTACAATGAGCAGTTCTTC
size: NA; J: TRBJ1-4; D: NA; V: TRBV28; CDR3: CASSSPQGHEKLFF; DNA: TGTGCCAGCAGTTCCCCCCAGGGTCATGAAAAACTGTTTTTT
size: NA; J: TRBJ2-7; D: NA; V: TRBV19; CDR3: CASSTPVAGTAYEQYF; DNA: TGTGCCAGTAGTACCCCCGTCGCGGGGACAGCTTACGAGCAGTACTTC
size: once; J: TRBJ2-5; D: TRBD2; V: TRBV6-1; CDR3: CASSVPLGAGGAQETQYF; DNA: TGTGCCAGCAGTGTGCCGCTTGGTGCGGGAGGAGCACAAGAGACCCAGTACTTC
size: NA; J: TRBJ1-6; D: TRBD1; V: TRBV7-2; CDR3: CASSLGRGQGHSPLHF; DNA: TGTGCCAGCAGCTTAGGCCGGGGACAGGGGCATTCACCCCTCCACTTT
size: NA; J: TRBJ1-4; D: NA; V: TRBV15; CDR3: CATSRGFWNGGEKLFF; DNA: TGTGCCACCAGCAGAGGGTTTTGGAATGGCGGGGAAAAACTGTTTTTT
size: once; J: TRBJ1-2; D: TRBD1; V: TRBV28; CDR3: CASSLLGTGRGGYTF; DNA: TGTGCCAGCAGTTTATTGGGGACAGGGAGGGGGGGCTACACCTTC
size: NA; J: TRBJ1-2; D: NA; V: TRBV6-4; CDR3: CASRRTEGPNYGYTF; DNA: TGTGCCAGCAGGCGGACAGAGGGACCTAACTATGGCTACACCTTC
size: NA; J: TRBJ1-1; D: TRBD1; V: TRBV5-6; CDR3: CASSPDRGPNGNTEAFF; DNA: TGTGCCAGCAGCCCGGACAGGGGGCCTAATGGCAACACTGAAGCTTTCTTT
size: NA; J: TRBJ1-6; D: NA; V: TRBV28; CDR3: CASSPPSLTGLDNSPLHF; DNA: TGTGCCAGCAGTCCCCCTAGCCTAACGGGACTCGATAATTCACCCCTCCACTTT
size: NA; J: TRBJ2-1; D: TRBD2; V: TRBV7-9; CDR3: CASSSPPEAGGHMGEQFF; DNA: TGTGCCAGCAGCTCCCCTCCAGAGGCGGGAGGGCATATGGGCGAGCAGTTCTTC
size: NA; J: TRBJ2-7; D: NA; V: TRBV5-1; CDR3: CASSCTRGGRYEQYF; DNA: TGCGCCAGCAGCTGCACTAGGGGAGGTCGCTACGAGCAGTACTTC
size: NA; J: TRBJ2-5; D: NA; V: TRBV25-1; CDR3: CASSAKPTEETQYF; DNA: TGTGCCAGCAGTGCGAAGCCTACAGAGGAGACCCAGTACTTC
size: NA; J: TRBJ1-1; D: TRBD1; V: TRBV13; CDR3: CASSLGSEQGENTEAFF; DNA: TGTGCCAGCAGCTTAGGGTCGGAACAGGGGGAGAACACTGAAGCTTTCTTT
size: NA; J: TRBJ1-1; D: NA; V: TRBV19; CDR3: CASSIAQGGNTEAFF; DNA: TGTGCCAGTAGTATAGCCCAGGGAGGGAACACTGAAGCTTTCTTT
size: NA; J: TRBJ1-2; D: NA; V: TRBV4-2; CDR3: CAARGSISYGYTF; DNA: TGTGCCGCGAGGGGGTCTATTTCCTATGGCTACACCTTC
size: NA; J: TRBJ2-7; D: TRBD1; V: TRBV28; CDR3: CASSLAGRGSFEQYF; DNA: TGTGCCAGCAGTTTAGCAGGCAGGGGGTCGTTCGAGCAGTACTTC
size: NA; J: TRBJ1-2; D: NA; V: TRBV7-9; CDR3: CASSLDSAGKDAIYGYTF; DNA: TGTGCCAGCAGCTTGGATTCAGCGGGCAAGGACGCGATCTATGGCTACACCTTC
size: NA; J: TRBJ1-5; D: NA; V: TRBV27; CDR3: CASSLSGKPSNQPQHF; DNA: TGTGCCAGCAGTTTATCGGGCAAACCTAGCAATCAGCCCCAGCATTTT
size: once; J: TRBJ2-1; D: TRBD2; V: TRBV7-6; CDR3: CASSLGRAGGSYNEQFF; DNA: TGTGCCAGCAGCCTCGGGAGGGCGGGAGGGTCCTACAATGAGCAGTTCTTC
size: NA; J: TRBJ2-7; D: TRBD1; V: TRBV5-5; CDR3: CASSLSPDRTYEQYF; DNA: TGTGCCAGCAGCTTGTCCCCGGACAGGACCTACGAGCAGTACTTC
size: NA; J: TRBJ2-7; D: NA; V: TRBV5-1; CDR3: CASSWTPSSYEQYF; DNA: TGCGCCAGCAGCTGGACTCCCAGCTCCTACGAGCAGTACTTC
size: NA; J: TRBJ1-1; D: TRBD1; V: TRBV30; CDR3: CAWSGTGKATEAFF; DNA: TGTGCCTGGAGCGGGACAGGGAAGGCCACTGAAGCTTTCTTT
size: NA; J: TRBJ1-2; D: NA; V: TRBV28; CDR3: CASTHPRDFYGYTF; DNA: TGTGCCAGCACCCACCCCCGGGACTTCTATGGCTACACCTTC